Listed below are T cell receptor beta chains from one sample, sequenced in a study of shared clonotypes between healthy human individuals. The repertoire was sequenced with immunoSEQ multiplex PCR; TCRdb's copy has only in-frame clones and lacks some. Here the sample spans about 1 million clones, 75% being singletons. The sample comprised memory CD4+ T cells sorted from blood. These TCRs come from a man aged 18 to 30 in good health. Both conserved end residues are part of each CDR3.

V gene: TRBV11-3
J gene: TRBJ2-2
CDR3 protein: CASSLQGASTGELFF

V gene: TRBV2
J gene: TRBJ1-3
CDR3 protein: CASSDIPLSGTGLGNTIYF

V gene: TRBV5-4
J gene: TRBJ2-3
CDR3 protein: CASSLGLAGGDTQYF

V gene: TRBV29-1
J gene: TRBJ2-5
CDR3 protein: CSVETRDVQYF

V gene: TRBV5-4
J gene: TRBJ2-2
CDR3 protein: CASSFPGQGREELFF

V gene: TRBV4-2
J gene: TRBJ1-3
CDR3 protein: CASSQESGNTIYF

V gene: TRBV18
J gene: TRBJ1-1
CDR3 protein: CASSPQGQTVGGSEAFF

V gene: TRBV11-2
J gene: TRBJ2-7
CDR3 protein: CASSYGGQGTYEQYF

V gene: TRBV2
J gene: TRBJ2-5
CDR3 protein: CASSDEGSGPQETQYF

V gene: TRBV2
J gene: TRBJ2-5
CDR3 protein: CASSEVRVGETQYF

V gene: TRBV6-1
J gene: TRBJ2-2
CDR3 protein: CASSEAMSSGELFF

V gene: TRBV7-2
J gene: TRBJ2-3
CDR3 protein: CASRLEAKRTDTQYF

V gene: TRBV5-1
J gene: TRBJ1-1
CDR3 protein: CASSPSSGGLNTEAFF

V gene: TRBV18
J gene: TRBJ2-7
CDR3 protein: CASSPRQGVYEQYF

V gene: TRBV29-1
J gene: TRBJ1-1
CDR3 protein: CSVCHAVTEKAFF

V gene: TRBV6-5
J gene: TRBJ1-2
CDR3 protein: CASSYSGRGDYGYTF

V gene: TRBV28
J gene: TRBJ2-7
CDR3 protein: CASSPNYLGSPYEQYF

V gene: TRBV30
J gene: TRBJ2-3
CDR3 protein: CAWSVGGGSTDTQYF

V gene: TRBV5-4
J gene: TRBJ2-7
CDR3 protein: CASSFQGLAGGPEQYF

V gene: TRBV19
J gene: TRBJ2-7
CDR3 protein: CASISNTYEQYF

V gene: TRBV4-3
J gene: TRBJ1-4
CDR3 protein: CASSQDLDEKLFF

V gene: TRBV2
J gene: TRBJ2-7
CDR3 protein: CASSVGLAGSYEQYF

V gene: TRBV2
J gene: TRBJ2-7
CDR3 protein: CASRGTGGNEQYF

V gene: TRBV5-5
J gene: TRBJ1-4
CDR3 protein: CASSIGTFATNEKLFF

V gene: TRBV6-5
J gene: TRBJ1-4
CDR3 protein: CASSYSPELREKLFF

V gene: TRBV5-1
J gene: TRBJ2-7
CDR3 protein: CASSLSGGASYEQYF

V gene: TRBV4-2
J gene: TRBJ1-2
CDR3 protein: CASSQDLGGFGGYTF

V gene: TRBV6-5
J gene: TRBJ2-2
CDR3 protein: CASSYSYNTGELFF

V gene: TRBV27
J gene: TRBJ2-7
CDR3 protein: CASSLGVPLYEQYF

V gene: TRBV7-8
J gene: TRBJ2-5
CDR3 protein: CASGLLGGAKSQYF

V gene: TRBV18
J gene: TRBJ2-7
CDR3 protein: CASSPPLQGQSYEQYF

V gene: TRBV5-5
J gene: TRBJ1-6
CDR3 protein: CASSLVSNSPLHF

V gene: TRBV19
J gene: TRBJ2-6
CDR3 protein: CASSDQIGGANVLTF

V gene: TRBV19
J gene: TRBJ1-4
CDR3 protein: CASSQDVSEKLFF

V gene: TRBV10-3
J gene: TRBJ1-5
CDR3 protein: CAISAAARQPQHF

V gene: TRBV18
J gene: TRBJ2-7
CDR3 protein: CASSLSAGSSYEQYF

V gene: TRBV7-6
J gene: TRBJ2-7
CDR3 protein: CASSLDGGYEQYF

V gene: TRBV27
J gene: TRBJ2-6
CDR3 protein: CASSSWGSGANVLTF

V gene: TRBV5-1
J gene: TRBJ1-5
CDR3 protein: CASSLAGDDNQPQHF

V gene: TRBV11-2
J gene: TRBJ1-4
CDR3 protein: CASSPQMRGRRGRSEKLFF

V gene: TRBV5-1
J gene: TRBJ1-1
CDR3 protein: CASSRSQGGTEAFF

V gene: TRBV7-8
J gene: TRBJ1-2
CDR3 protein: CASSLGGGGANYGYTF

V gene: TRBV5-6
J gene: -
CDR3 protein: CASSTPGQGYNEQYF

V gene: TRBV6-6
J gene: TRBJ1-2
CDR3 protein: CASSPNGDYGYTF

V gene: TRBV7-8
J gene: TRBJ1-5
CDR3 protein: CASSLGRSQGNQPQHF

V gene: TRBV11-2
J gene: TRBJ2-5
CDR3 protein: CASTTRQTETQYF

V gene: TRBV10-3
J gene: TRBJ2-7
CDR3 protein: CAISGGENTIYEQYF

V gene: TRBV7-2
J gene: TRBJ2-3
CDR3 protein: CASSLAAGGSTDTQYF

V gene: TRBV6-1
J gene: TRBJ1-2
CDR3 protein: CASSFTGQGPEGYTF

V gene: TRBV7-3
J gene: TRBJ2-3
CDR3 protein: CASSPPGGFTQYF

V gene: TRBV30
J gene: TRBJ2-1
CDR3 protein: CAWRLTGTSGRFVNNEQFF

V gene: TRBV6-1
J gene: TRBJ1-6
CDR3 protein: CASSDAGYNSPLHF

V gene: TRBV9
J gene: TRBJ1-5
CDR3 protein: CASSVEGSEQPQHF

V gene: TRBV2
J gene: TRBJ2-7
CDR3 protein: CASSQYYEQYF

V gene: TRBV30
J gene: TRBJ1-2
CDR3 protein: CAWSPGPIYGYTF

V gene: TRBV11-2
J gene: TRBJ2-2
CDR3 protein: CASSFEGTKNTGELFF

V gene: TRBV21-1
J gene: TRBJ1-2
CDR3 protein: CASSTPTSIIANYGYTF

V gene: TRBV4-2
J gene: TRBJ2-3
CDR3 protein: CASTLSSFTDTQYF

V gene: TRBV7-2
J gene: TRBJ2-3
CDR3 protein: CASSLRGADTQYF